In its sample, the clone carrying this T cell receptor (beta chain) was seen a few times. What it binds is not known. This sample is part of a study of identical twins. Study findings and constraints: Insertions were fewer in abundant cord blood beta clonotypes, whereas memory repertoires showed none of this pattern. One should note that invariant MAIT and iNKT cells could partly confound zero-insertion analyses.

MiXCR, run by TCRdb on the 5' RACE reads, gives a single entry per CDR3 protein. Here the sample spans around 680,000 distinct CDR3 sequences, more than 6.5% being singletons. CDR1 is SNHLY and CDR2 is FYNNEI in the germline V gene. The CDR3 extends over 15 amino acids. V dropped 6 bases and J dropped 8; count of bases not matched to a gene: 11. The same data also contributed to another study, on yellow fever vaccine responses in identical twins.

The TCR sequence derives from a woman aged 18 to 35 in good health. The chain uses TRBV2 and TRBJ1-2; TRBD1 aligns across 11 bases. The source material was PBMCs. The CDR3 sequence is CASSGQGAHSEGYTF. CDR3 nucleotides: TGTGCCAGCAGCGGACAGGGGGCCCATTCGGAAGGCTACACCTTC.